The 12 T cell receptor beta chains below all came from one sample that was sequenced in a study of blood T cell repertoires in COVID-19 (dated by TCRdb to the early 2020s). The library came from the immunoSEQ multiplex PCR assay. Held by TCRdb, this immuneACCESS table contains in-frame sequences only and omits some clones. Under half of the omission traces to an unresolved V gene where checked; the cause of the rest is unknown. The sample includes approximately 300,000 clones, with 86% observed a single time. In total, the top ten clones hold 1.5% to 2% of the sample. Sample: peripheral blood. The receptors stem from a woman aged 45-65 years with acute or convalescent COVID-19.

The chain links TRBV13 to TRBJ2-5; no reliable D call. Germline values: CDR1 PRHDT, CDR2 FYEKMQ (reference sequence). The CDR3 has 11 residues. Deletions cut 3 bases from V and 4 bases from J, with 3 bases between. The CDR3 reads CASSFLETQYF. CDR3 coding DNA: TGTGCCAGCAGCTTCCTAGAGACCCAGTACTTC.

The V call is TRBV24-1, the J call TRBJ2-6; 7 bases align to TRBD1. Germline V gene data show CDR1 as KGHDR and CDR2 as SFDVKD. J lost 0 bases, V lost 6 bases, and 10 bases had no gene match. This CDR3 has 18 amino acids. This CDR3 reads CATSSTAGQDSGANVLTF. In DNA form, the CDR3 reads TGTGCCACCAGTTCTACGGCCGGACAGGACTCTGGGGCCAACGTCCTGACTTTC.

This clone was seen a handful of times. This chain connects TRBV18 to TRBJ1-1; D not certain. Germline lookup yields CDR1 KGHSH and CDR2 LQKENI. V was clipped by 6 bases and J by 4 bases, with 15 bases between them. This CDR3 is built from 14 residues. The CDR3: CASSLEGGFTEAFF. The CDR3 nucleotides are TGTGCCAGCTCGCTCGAAGGAGGGTTCACTGAAGCTTTCTTT.

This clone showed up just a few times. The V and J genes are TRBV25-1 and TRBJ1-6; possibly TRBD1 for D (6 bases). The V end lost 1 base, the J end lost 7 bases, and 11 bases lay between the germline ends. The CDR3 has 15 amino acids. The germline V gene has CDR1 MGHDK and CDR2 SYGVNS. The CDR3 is CASSEFSGDNSPLHF. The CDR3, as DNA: TGTGCCAGCAGTGAATTTTCAGGGGACAATTCACCCCTCCACTTT.

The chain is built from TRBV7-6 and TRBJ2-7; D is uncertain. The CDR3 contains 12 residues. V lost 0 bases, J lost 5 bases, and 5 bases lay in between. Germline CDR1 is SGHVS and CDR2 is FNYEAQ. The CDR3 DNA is TGTGCCAGCAGCTTAGCGTCCAACGAGCAGTACTTC. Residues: CASSLASNEQYF.

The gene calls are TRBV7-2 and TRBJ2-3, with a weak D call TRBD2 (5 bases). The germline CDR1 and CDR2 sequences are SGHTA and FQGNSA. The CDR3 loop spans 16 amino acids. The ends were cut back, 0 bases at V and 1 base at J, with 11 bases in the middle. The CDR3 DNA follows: TGTGCCAGCAGCTTAGCCACTGGAGGAGGCACAGATACGCAGTATTTT. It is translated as CASSLATGGGTDTQYF.

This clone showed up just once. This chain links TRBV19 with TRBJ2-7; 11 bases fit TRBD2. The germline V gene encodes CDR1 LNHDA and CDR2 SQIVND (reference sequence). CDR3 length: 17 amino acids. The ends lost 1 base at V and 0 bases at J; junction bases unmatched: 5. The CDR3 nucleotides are TGTGCCAGTAGTATAGGTGGGACTAGCGGTAGCTCCTACGAGCAGTACTTC. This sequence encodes CASSIGGTSGSSYEQYF. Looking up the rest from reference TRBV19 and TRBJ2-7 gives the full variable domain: DGGITQSPKYLFRKEGQNVTLSCEQNLNHDAMYWYRQDPGQGLRLIYYSQIVNDFQKGDIAEGYSVSREKKESFPLTVTSAQKNPTAFYLCASSIGGTSGSSYEQYFGPGTRLTVT.

CDR3 sequence: CASSPMGLAIPYEQYF. The DNA of the CDR3 is TGTGCCAGCAGCCCGATGGGCCTAGCCATACCCTACGAGCAGTACTTC. The chain carries TRBV7-8 and TRBJ2-7, with D perhaps matching TRBD2 (5 bases). The germline V gene has CDR1 SGHVS and CDR2 FQNEAQ. Deletions cut 5 bases from V and 2 bases from J, with 19 bases between. The CDR3 has 16 amino acids.

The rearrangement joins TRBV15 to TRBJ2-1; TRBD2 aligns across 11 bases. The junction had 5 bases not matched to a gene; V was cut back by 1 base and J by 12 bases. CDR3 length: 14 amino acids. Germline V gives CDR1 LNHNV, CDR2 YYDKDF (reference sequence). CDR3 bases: TGTGCCACCAGCAGAGGACTAGCGGGATCGGGGCAGTTCTTC. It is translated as CATSRGLAGSGQFF.

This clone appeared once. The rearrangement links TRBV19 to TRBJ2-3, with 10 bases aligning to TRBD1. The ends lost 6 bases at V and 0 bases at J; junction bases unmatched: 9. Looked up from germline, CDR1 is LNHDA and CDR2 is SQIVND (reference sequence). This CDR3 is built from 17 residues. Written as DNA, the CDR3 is TGTGCCAGTAGCTCCCTTTGGGACAGGGGAAGCACAGATACGCAGTATTTT. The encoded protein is CASSSLWDRGSTDTQYF.

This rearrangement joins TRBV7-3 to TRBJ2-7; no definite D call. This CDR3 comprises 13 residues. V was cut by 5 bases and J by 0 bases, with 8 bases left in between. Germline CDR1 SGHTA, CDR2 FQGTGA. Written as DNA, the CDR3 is TGTGCCAGCAGCCCTTTCAGCTCCTACGAGCAGTACTTC. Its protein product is CASSPFSSYEQYF.

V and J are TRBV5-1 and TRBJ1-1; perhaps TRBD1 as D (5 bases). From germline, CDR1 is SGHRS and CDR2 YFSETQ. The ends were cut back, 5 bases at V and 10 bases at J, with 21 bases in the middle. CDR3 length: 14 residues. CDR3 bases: TGCGCCAGCAGTAGCGGGACTCCTCGGTTGGGAGCTTTCTTT. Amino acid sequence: CASSSGTPRLGAFF.